The T cell receptor (beta chain) under discussion was sequenced for a study of CD8 T cells in Susac syndrome. The V end lost 4 bases, the J end lost 6 bases, and 19 bases lay between the germline ends. Germline CDR1 is SGDLS and CDR2 is YYNGEE. The CDR3 sequence is 16 residues long. The control participants were healthy donors, and these controls were matched with respect to both age and sex. Reverse transcription of roughly 0.5 to 1 ug RNA was carried out with random hexamers. TCRdb independently ran MiXCR on the immunoSEQ multiplex PCR reads; one entry per CDR3 protein. The data contain about 190,000 distinct CDR3 sequences, roughly 92% of them singletons.

This TCR derives from a human donor in good health. The chain combines TRBV9 with TRBJ2-2; D is possibly TRBD2 (7 bases). Sample: CD4+ T cells from PBMCs. CDR3 in DNA: TGTGCCAGCAGCACTCGCCTCCGGGGGGCCCCCGGGGAGCTGTTTTTT. Amino acid sequence: CASSTRLRGAPGELFF.